The 32 T cell receptor beta chains below come from one sample, sequenced in a study of blood T cell repertoires in COVID-19. Profiling relied on immunoSEQ multiplex PCR, and the TCRdb table lists in-frame clones only, not all of them. The sample has approximately 120,000 clones, around 85% seen once. The specimen was peripheral blood. The receptors stem from a woman aged 45-59 years who had recovered from COVID-19.

The V gene is TRBV3-1 (or the pseudogene TRBV3-2), the J gene TRBJ1-2; D is ambiguous. Trimming shortened V by 1 base and J by 8 bases, and 14 bases separated the two germline ends. CDR1 LGHDT and CDR2 YNNKEL come from the germline V gene (reference sequence). The CDR3 sequence is 14 residues long. CDR3: CASSQVPVPFGYTF. The CDR3 DNA reads TGTGCCAGCAGCCAAGTTCCGGTACCTTTCGGCTACACCTTC.

The genes are TRBV11-3 and TRBJ2-3; possible D gene TRBD2, 5 bases. The CDR3 is 16 amino acids. CDR1 and CDR2 from the germline V gene are SGHNT and YENEEA. V was clipped by 1 base and J by 2 bases, with 13 bases between them. The CDR3 DNA reads as TGTGCCAGCAGCTTAGGGCAGCGGAGCTCCACAGATACGCAGTATTTT. Protein sequence: CASSLGQRSSTDTQYF.

The genes are TRBV18 and TRBJ1-5, with no clear D. Germline V gives CDR1 KGHSH, CDR2 LQKENI. The germline V and J ends were trimmed by 6 bases and 7 bases, with 13 bases remaining between them. CDR3 length: 13 amino acids. CDR3 sequence (DNA): TGTGCCAGCTCGGTGGACTCGCGGCAGCCCCAGCATTTT. This codes for CASSVDSRQPQHF.

The V and J genes are TRBV9 and TRBJ2-7, with TRBD2 as a possible D gene (5 bases). The CDR3 runs 13 residues. Looked up from germline, CDR1 is SGDLS and CDR2 is YYNGEE. Trimming took off 4 bases at V and 6 bases at J, with 14 bases between the two ends. DNA of the CDR3: TGTGCCAGCAGCCCCGGAGAGGGTGGCGAGCAGTACTTC. It translates to CASSPGEGGEQYF.

This clone has a single count. J is TRBJ2-7 and V is TRBV28; 9 bases fit TRBD1. CDR1 is MDHEN, CDR2 SYDVKM, per germline. J lost 1 base, V lost 0 bases, and 1 base had no gene match. This CDR3 is 15 amino acids long. The CDR3 reads CASSLWGTGSYEQYF. The CDR3 DNA reads as TGTGCCAGCAGTTTATGGGGGACAGGGTCCTACGAGCAGTACTTC.

The chain recombines TRBV30 with TRBJ2-5; 15 nucleotides line up with TRBD2. The CDR3 has 18 residues. The trim removed 0 bases at V and 2 bases at J, leaving 7 bases unmatched. Germline CDR1 reads GTSNPN; CDR2 reads SVGIG (reference sequence). The CDR3 bases are TGTGCCTGGAGTGTACTATGGACTAGCGGGAGGGGACAAGAGACCCAGTACTTC. Translation gives CAWSVLWTSGRGQETQYF.

The CDR3 region has the DNA TGCGCCAGCAGCCAAGCAGGGGCGGAGACCCAGTACTTC. It translates to CASSQAGAETQYF. The chain recombines TRBV4-1 with TRBJ2-5; TRBD1 is a possible D gene (6 bases). This CDR3 region has 13 residues. V was pared by 1 base and J by 5 bases, with 8 bases between. The V gene's germline CDR1 is MGHRA and CDR2 YSYEKL.

J is TRBJ1-1 and V is TRBV11-3, with D possibly matching TRBD1 (5 bases). V was cut by 4 bases and J by 13 bases, with 16 bases left in between. The CDR3 loop spans 12 amino acids. Germline V gene sequence: CDR1 SGHNT, CDR2 YENEEA. The CDR3 sequence is CASSSGPKRGFF. The DNA for the CDR3 is TGTGCCAGCAGCTCCGGACCCAAAAGGGGTTTCTTT. Supplemented by reference TRBV11-3 and TRBJ1-1, the full variable domain reads EAGVVQSPRYKIIEKKQPVAFWCNPISGHNTLYWYLQNLGQGPELLIRYENEEAVDDSQLPKDRFSAERLKGVDSTLKIQPAELGDSAVYLCASSSGPKRGFFGQGTRLTVV.

The V and J genes are TRBV30 and TRBJ2-4, with D possibly matching TRBD1 (6 bases). Trimming removed 4 bases at V and 7 bases at J, with 14 bases between. The CDR3 is made up of 13 amino acids. Per the germline V gene, CDR1 is GTSNPN and CDR2 is SVGIG (reference sequence). The CDR3 region has the DNA TGTGCCTGGAACAAGGGAACAGGGAACATTCAGTACTTC. Protein product: CAWNKGTGNIQYF.

This sequence joins TRBV5-5 and TRBJ2-5; TRBD2 is a possible D gene (6 bases). The CDR3 extends over 14 amino acids. The ends were cut back, 4 bases at V and 5 bases at J, with 15 bases in the middle. Germline CDR1 reads SGHKS; CDR2 reads YYEKEE (reference sequence). CDR3 nucleotides: TGTGCCAGCAGCCCGGCCGGGACTGGGGAGACCCAGTACTTC. Translating it yields CASSPAGTGETQYF.

The chain links TRBV5-1 to TRBJ2-1; 11 bases align to TRBD2. The V segment lost 4 bases and the J segment 7 bases; nucleotides outside the gene matches: 7. Germline V gives CDR1 SGHRS, CDR2 YFSETQ. The length of the CDR3 is 15 residues. In nucleotides, the CDR3 is TGCGCCAGCAGCGCACTAGCGGGAGCATCAAATGAGCAGTTCTTC. This translates into CASSALAGASNEQFF. The whole variable domain, filled in from reference TRBV5-1 and TRBJ2-1, reads KAGVTQTPRYLIKTRGQQVTLSCSPISGHRSVSWYQQTPGQGLQFLFEYFSETQRNKGNFPGRFSGRQFSNSRSEMNVSTLELGDSALYLCASSALAGASNEQFFGPGTRLTVL.

This chain joins TRBV23-1 and TRBJ1-5; D not certain. TRBV23-1 belongs to the ORF category, with a function that is uncertain. The V end was cut by 3 bases, the J end by 6 bases, with 18 bases between. The CDR3 totals 16 residues. The CDR3 region has the DNA TGCGCCAGCAGTCACCCCCCCCAAGAGCCCGCTCAGCCCCAGCATTTT. As protein: CASSHPPQEPAQPQHF.

This chain links TRBV2 with TRBJ2-7; 9 nucleotides line up with TRBD2. The CDR3 loop spans 15 amino acids. Germline loops: CDR1 SNHLY, CDR2 FYNNEI. J was trimmed by 1 base and V by 5 bases; bases with no gene match: 6. In DNA form, the CDR3 reads TGTGCCAGCAGTTGGCTAGCGGGGATATCCTACGAGCAGTACTTC. Its protein is CASSWLAGISYEQYF.

The CDR3, as DNA: TGTGCCAGCAGCGCGGGACAGGGAATCCACTTT. Its translation is CASSAGQGIHF. The chain recombines TRBV5-6 with TRBJ1-6, with 9 bases aligning to TRBD1. J lost 17 bases, V lost 4 bases, and 4 bases had no gene match. Germline V gene sequence: CDR1 SGHDT, CDR2 YYEEEE. The CDR3 is made up of 11 amino acids.

This clone appeared a few times. The chain has TRBV9 and TRBJ2-6; TRBD2 matches at 8 bases. V gave up 4 bases and J gave up 9 bases; unmatched junction bases: 12. CDR1 is SGDLS, CDR2 YYNGEE, per germline. This CDR3 is 16 amino acids long. CDR3 sequence (DNA): TGTGCCAGCAGCCCCTACAGCGGGAGAATAGTCAACGTCCTGACTTTC. It encodes CASSPYSGRIVNVLTF. The variable domain in full, completed from reference TRBV9 and TRBJ2-6, reads DSGVTQTPKHLITATGQRVTLRCSPRSGDLSVYWYQQSLDQGLQFLIQYYNGEERAKGNILERFSAQQFPDLHSELNLSSLELGDSALYFCASSPYSGRIVNVLTFGAGSRLTVL.

J is TRBJ2-1 and V is TRBV5-1, with 7 positions matching TRBD2. Germline V gene lookup returns CDR1 SGHRS and CDR2 YFSETQ. V shed 4 bases and J 0 bases; nucleotides not matched to a gene: 4. The CDR3 runs 15 residues. The CDR3 coding sequence is TGCGCCAGCAGCCAAAGCGGGGTCTCCTACAATGAGCAGTTCTTC. Amino acids: CASSQSGVSYNEQFF.

The rearrangement uses TRBV4-3 and TRBJ2-6, with a possible D match to TRBD1 (5 bases). The V gene's germline CDR1 is LGHNA and CDR2 YSLEER. The V gene lost 3 bases and the J gene lost 1 base, with 7 bases spanning the gap. The CDR3 totals 15 residues. The CDR3 bases are TGCGCCAGCAGCCACTCAGGGTCTGGGGCCAACGTCCTGACTTTC. This codes for CASSHSGSGANVLTF.

This chain links TRBV12-1 with TRBJ1-5. TRBV12-1 is a listed pseudogene. This CDR3 is built from 14 residues. This chain's CDR3 is CASSQLDLCQPQHF. CDR3 in DNA: TGTGCCAGCAGCCAACTAGACCTCTGTCAGCCCCAGCATTTT.

V gene TRBV18 combines with J gene TRBJ1-6; 8 bases line up with TRBD1. The V gene end was trimmed by 6 bases and the J gene end by 7 bases; junction bases not matched to a gene: 11. The CDR3 is made up of 16 amino acids. Germline loops: CDR1 KGHSH, CDR2 LQKENI. The DNA of the CDR3 is TGTGCCAGCTCGCTCGGACAGGGCGGTGGAAATTCACCCCTCCACTTT. This encodes CASSLGQGGGNSPLHF.

The chain combines TRBV30 with TRBJ1-3, with no clear D. Trimming took off 4 bases at V and 3 bases at J, with 10 bases between the two ends. The germline V gene encodes CDR1 GTSNPN and CDR2 SVGIG (reference sequence). This CDR3 has 13 residues. The CDR3 spells CAWMEGGGNTIYF. The DNA of the CDR3 is TGTGCCTGGATGGAGGGTGGTGGAAACACCATATATTTT.

V and J are TRBV9 and TRBJ2-6, with 7 bases identical to TRBD1. The CDR3 totals 18 residues. With 2 bases clipped from V and 0 bases from J, the junction kept 8 bases outside the gene matches. The germline V gene has CDR1 SGDLS and CDR2 YYNGEE. The CDR3: CASSVGGQLFSGANVLTF. The CDR3 nucleotides are TGTGCCAGCAGCGTTGGGGGACAGCTTTTCTCTGGGGCCAACGTCCTGACTTTC.

This sequence joins TRBV5-6 and TRBJ2-3; tentative D call: TRBD2 (6 bases). The length of the CDR3 is 16 residues. CDR1 and CDR2 (germline): SGHDT, YYEEEE. Trimming took off 0 bases at V and 3 bases at J, with 14 bases between the two ends. The chain's CDR3 is CASSLVGKRVTDTQYF. DNA for the CDR3: TGTGCCAGCAGCTTGGTCGGAAAGCGGGTAACAGATACGCAGTATTTT.

The chain links TRBV30 to TRBJ1-4; 9 bases match TRBD1. Germline lookup yields CDR1 GTSNPN and CDR2 SVGIG (reference sequence). The ends lost 1 base at V and 2 bases at J; junction bases unmatched: 2. The CDR3 is 15 residues long. CDR3 DNA sequence: TGTGCCTGGAGTGGGACAGGGGACACTAATGAAAAACTGTTTTTT. Translation: CAWSGTGDTNEKLFF.

This clone was observed once. The gene calls are TRBV7-8 and TRBJ2-1; 8 positions agree with TRBD1. The germline V gene encodes CDR1 SGHVS and CDR2 FQNEAQ. This CDR3 has 16 residues. Trimming cost V 2 bases and J 3 bases; bases outside gene matches: 6. CDR3 sequence (DNA): TGTGCCAGCAGCTTAACTCGGACAGGGTTCTACAATGAGCAGTTCTTC. It specifies CASSLTRTGFYNEQFF.

CDR3 amino acids: CASSPQWTSGGAGSYNEQFF. The CDR3 region has the DNA TGTGCCAGCTCACCACAATGGACTAGCGGGGGGGCAGGGTCCTACAATGAGCAGTTCTTC. The chain links TRBV18 to TRBJ2-1; TRBD2 agrees at 15 bases. CDR1 KGHSH and CDR2 LQKENI come from the germline V gene. The V gene end was trimmed by 1 base and the J gene end by 1 base; junction bases not matched to a gene: 8. The length of the CDR3 is 20 residues.

This sequence joins TRBV3-1 (or the pseudogene TRBV3-2) and TRBJ2-3, with 13 bases lining up with TRBD2. Trimming removed 1 base from V and 5 bases from J; junction bases left unmatched: 12. Germline V gene sequence: CDR1 LGHDT, CDR2 YNNKEL (reference sequence). CDR3 length: 19 residues. DNA of the CDR3: TGTGCCAGCAGCCAAGGGGCCGGACTAGCGGGGGCTAAGCGAGATACGCAGTATTTT. Protein product: CASSQGAGLAGAKRDTQYF.

The V and J genes are TRBV9 and TRBJ2-3, with D perhaps TRBD1 (7 bases). Trimming took 6 bases from V and 3 from J, leaving 14 bases between them. Germline V lookup: CDR1 SGDLS, CDR2 YYNGEE. The CDR3 runs 14 residues. The CDR3 loop reads CASNGAGGTDTQYF. The CDR3 coding sequence is TGTGCCAGCAACGGGGCAGGGGGGACAGATACGCAGTATTTT. Complete variable domain (other parts from reference TRBV9 and TRBJ2-3): DSGVTQTPKHLITATGQRVTLRCSPRSGDLSVYWYQQSLDQGLQFLIQYYNGEERAKGNILERFSAQQFPDLHSELNLSSLELGDSALYFCASNGAGGTDTQYFGPGTRLTVL.

This clone was seen just once. This chain links TRBV24-1 with TRBJ2-4, with D possibly matching TRBD1 (6 bases). The CDR3 spans 16 residues. V lost 3 bases to trimming and J lost 3 bases, with 14 bases between them. Germline V gives CDR1 KGHDR, CDR2 SFDVKD. The CDR3 DNA is TGTGCCACCAGTGATAAGACAGGACCGGGCAAAAACATTCAGTACTTC. Its translation is CATSDKTGPGKNIQYF.

This clone came up once. The CDR3 DNA sequence: TGTGCCACCAGCAGAGAGAGTATCTCTGGGGCCAACGTCCTGACTTTC. Protein product: CATSRESISGANVLTF. The chain combines TRBV15 with TRBJ2-6; D call uncertain. The ends were cut back, 0 bases at V and 0 bases at J, with 6 bases in the middle. The germline gives CDR1 LNHNV, CDR2 YYDKDF (reference sequence). This CDR3 comprises 16 residues.

This clone was seen a handful of times. The rearrangement links TRBV7-9 to TRBJ2-7; 9 positions agree with TRBD1. CDR1 SEHNR and CDR2 FQNEAQ come from the germline V gene (reference sequence). Germline trimming cut 5 bases from V and 5 bases from J; bases unmatched to any gene: 1. The CDR3 loop spans 12 amino acids. The DNA for the CDR3 is TGTGCCAGCAGCCGGGACAGGGACGAGCAGTACTTC. Amino acids: CASSRDRDEQYF. Full variable domain (missing parts from reference TRBV7-9 and TRBJ2-7): DTGVSQNPRHKITKRGQNVTFRCDPISEHNRLYWYRQTLGQGPEFLTYFQNEAQLEKSRLLSDRFSAERPKGSFSTLEIQRTEQGDSAMYLCASSRDRDEQYFGPGTRLTVT.

This sequence joins TRBV5-5 and TRBJ1-3, with 8 nucleotides matching TRBD1. The CDR3 runs 14 residues. The V and J ends lost 2 bases and 3 bases, in that order; junction bases with no gene match: 1. Germline V gene data show CDR1 as SGHKS and CDR2 as YYEKEE (reference sequence). In DNA form, the CDR3 reads TGTGCCAGCAGCTTTGGGACAGGTGGAAACACCATATATTTT. The encoded protein is CASSFGTGGNTIYF.

This clone occurred a few times. V usage is TRBV9 and J usage is TRBJ1-2; TRBD1 matches 7 bases. This CDR3 is 14 amino acids long. Trimming at V came to 3 bases and at J to 3 bases, leaving 5 bases not matched to a gene. The germline V gene encodes CDR1 SGDLS and CDR2 YYNGEE. This CDR3 is CASSATGLDYGYTF. The CDR3 DNA sequence: TGTGCCAGCAGCGCGACAGGGTTGGACTATGGCTACACCTTC.